Only one count was recorded for the clone carrying this TCR beta chain. This sample is drawn from a study of blood T cells in healthy people across ages. J was trimmed by 10 bases and V by 0 bases; bases with no gene match: 6. Per germline, CDR1 SGHVS and CDR2 FQNEAQ. This CDR3 has 14 residues. The second PCR ran about 6 to 11 cycles with a sample-barcoded 5' primer and J-beta primers. Each CDR3 protein is one row after TCRdb ran MiXCR on the 5' RACE reads. This sample has approximately 1.5 million distinct CDR3 sequences, with about 42% found just once. This chain joins TRBV7-8 and TRBJ2-5; TRBD2 aligns across 9 bases. This TCR came from a woman in her late teens or twenties in good health. Material: blood. CDR3 residues: CASSLAPSGGIQYF. CDR3 coding DNA: TGTGCCAGCAGCTTAGCGCCAAGCGGGGGGATCCAGTACTTC.